These 9 T cell receptor beta chains were sequenced from one sample in a study of CD8 T cells in ankylosing spondylitis. The study, taken as a whole, reports: Seemingly characteristic of ankylosing spondylitis blood was a TCR beta motif consisting of 7 or 8 highly homologous variants.

Their antigen targets remain unknown. TCRdb independently ran MiXCR on the 5' RACE reads; one entry per CDR3 protein. This repertoire shows 700,000 to 850,000 distinct CDR3 sequences, about 10% found once; its top ten account for more than 0.5%. Sample: blood, either unsorted or a sorted T cell fraction (not recorded which). The receptors here all came from a male donor with ankylosing spondylitis.

The J gene is TRBJ2-4, the V gene TRBV12-3 or TRBV12-4; possible D gene TRBD1, 6 bases. V lost 6 bases and J 7 bases, leaving 19 bases between the germline ends. The CDR3 sequence is 15 residues long. The CDR3 DNA follows: TGTGCCAGCAGCCTAGGTGGGGCAGGGGCCAACATTCAGTACTTC. This codes for CASSLGGAGANIQYF.

This clonotype was observed many times. V and J are TRBV5-1 and TRBJ2-3, with D unresolved. Trimming left V 2 bases short and J 3 bases short, with 7 bases between. Per germline, CDR1 SGHRS and CDR2 YFSETQ. The CDR3 spans 13 residues. This chain's CDR3 is CASSFWGTDTQYF. CDR3 nucleotides: TGCGCCAGCAGCTTCTGGGGAACAGATACGCAGTATTTT.

This clonotype was recorded at least ten times. The chain joins TRBV29-1 to TRBJ2-3; perhaps TRBD2 as D (5 bases). This CDR3 region has 13 residues. V shed 3 bases and J shed 4 bases, with 11 bases lying between them. Germline V gives CDR1 SQVTM, CDR2 ANQGSEA. The CDR3 DNA sequence: TGCAGCGTTGAGCGGCGGGCGGCAGATACGCAGTATTTT. Translating it yields CSVERRAADTQYF.

In its sample, this clonotype was seen a few times. The rearrangement uses TRBV7-2 and TRBJ1-2; no reliable D call. The CDR3 consists of 13 residues. Germline V gene lookup returns CDR1 SGHTA and CDR2 FQGNSA. The V end lost 5 bases, the J end lost 0 bases, and 7 bases lay between the germline ends. In DNA, the CDR3 is TGTGCCAGCAGCCCCCCCCCTAACTATGGCTACACCTTC. The encoded protein is CASSPPPNYGYTF. The entire variable domain, with the rest obtained from reference TRBV7-2 and TRBJ1-2, is as follows: GAGVSQSPSNKVTEKGKDVELRCDPISGHTALYWYRQSLGQGLEFLIYFQGNSAPDKSGLPSDRFSAERTGGSVSTLTIQRTQQEDSAVYLCASSPPPNYGYTFGSGTRLTVV.

The chain carries TRBV5-1 and TRBJ2-1; TRBD2 matches at 12 bases. Unmatched junction bases numbered 4, after V lost 4 bases and J lost 5 bases. This CDR3 region has 15 residues. Germline values: CDR1 SGHRS, CDR2 YFSETQ. CDR3 sequence reads: CASSGPSGGDNEQFF. The CDR3 DNA reads as TGCGCCAGCAGCGGACCTAGCGGGGGGGACAATGAGCAGTTCTTC.

There are many counts of this clonotype. The chain couples TRBV7-2 to TRBJ2-3; TRBD2 agrees at 9 bases. The germline V gene has CDR1 SGHTA and CDR2 FQGNSA. After removal of 3 bases from V and 7 bases from J, the junction contained 14 bases not matched to a gene. The CDR3 extends over 17 amino acids. Here the CDR3 reads CASSLRPRASGTNTQYF. The CDR3 DNA follows: TGTGCCAGCAGCTTGCGGCCGAGGGCTAGCGGGACGAATACGCAGTATTTT.

The genes are TRBV29-1 and TRBJ1-2; D gene unclear. Between the trimmed V and J ends, which lost 4 bases and 8 bases, there was a span of 14 bases. The CDR3 length is 12 residues. Germline CDR1 SQVTM, CDR2 ANQGSEA. The CDR3 protein is CSVGSAGVGYTF. The CDR3 region has the DNA TGCAGCGTTGGATCAGCGGGCGTGGGCTACACCTTC.

A few counts support this clonotype. V usage is TRBV6-2 or TRBV6-3 and J usage is TRBJ2-1; TRBD1 agrees at 9 bases. This CDR3 is built from 13 residues. Trimming removed 7 bases from V and 3 bases from J; junction bases left unmatched: 1. Germline CDR1 MNHEY, CDR2 SVGEGT. The CDR3 DNA sequence: TGTGCCAGCATGGGACAGGGCTACAATGAGCAGTTCTTC. This gives the protein CASMGQGYNEQFF.

This clonotype was counted a few times. The chain uses TRBV29-1 and TRBJ2-7, with TRBD1 matching 9 bases. The CDR3 extends over 15 amino acids. Germline V CDR1 and CDR2: SQVTM, ANQGSEA. V was clipped by 5 bases and J by 2 bases; unmatched bases: 10. The CDR3 DNA follows: TGCAGCGTTTTCGGACAGGGGACCCTTACCTACGAGCAGTACTTC. It encodes CSVFGQGTLTYEQYF.